This TCR beta chain appears in the sequencing data of a study of cytomegalovirus exposure and HLA in healthy donors. Study outcomes and limitations: A list of 164 TCR beta chains associated with cytomegalovirus was given.

Primers included in the PCR were 60 Vbeta and 13 Jbeta primers. Libraries were prepared by immunoSEQ multiplex PCR; TCRdb keeps only in-frame clonotypes and omits some of them. The profile shows more than 50,000 clones, 65% to 80% of them singletons. Trimming removed 7 bases from V and 11 bases from J; junction bases left unmatched: 9. This CDR3 has 12 amino acids. Germline assignment: CDR1 LGHNA and CDR2 YNFKEQ. A note on this clone: Its antigen is not known.

J is TRBJ2-5 and V is TRBV4-2, with 8 bases that match TRBD2. This sequence was found in a man aged 40-49 years in good health and CMV-seropositive. The sample consisted of PBMCs. CDR3 bases: TGTGCCAGCAAGGGCGGACCGGGGGGGCAGTACTTC. This codes for CASKGGPGGQYF.